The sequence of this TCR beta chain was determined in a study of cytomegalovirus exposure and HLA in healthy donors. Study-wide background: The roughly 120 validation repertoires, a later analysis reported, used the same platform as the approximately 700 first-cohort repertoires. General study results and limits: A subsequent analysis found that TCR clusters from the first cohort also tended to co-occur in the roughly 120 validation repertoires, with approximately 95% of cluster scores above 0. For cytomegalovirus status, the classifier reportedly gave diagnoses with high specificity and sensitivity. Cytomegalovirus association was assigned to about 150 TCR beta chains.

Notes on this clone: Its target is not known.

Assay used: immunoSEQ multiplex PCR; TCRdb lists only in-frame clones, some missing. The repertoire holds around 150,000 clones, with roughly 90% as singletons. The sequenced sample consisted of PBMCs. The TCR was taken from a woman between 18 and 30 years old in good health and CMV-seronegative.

CDR3: CASSPGTGRETQYF. DNA for the CDR3: TGTGCCAGCAGCCCTGGGACAGGGAGAGAGACCCAGTACTTC. V is TRBV9 and J is TRBJ2-5, with 9 bases aligning to TRBD1. V lost 4 bases, J lost 4 bases, and 5 bases stayed unmatched. The CDR3 spans 14 residues. Per germline, CDR1 SGDLS and CDR2 YYNGEE.